The next 5 T cell receptor beta chains were all read from a single sample in a study of blood T cell repertoires in COVID-19. Generated by immunoSEQ multiplex PCR, the TCRdb table keeps only in-frame clones and is missing some. The sample contains fewer than 85,000 clones, around 82% of which appear only once. Sequencing was performed on peripheral blood. The receptors here all came from a human donor in a cohort sampled during active COVID-19.

The chain carries TRBV2 and TRBJ2-7; 10 bases map to TRBD1. J was trimmed by 6 bases and V by 3 bases; bases with no gene match: 8. From germline, CDR1 is SNHLY and CDR2 FYNNEI. This CDR3 comprises 15 residues. CDR3 loop: CASSETTGGLAEQYF. DNA for the CDR3: TGTGCCAGCAGTGAGACGACAGGGGGCTTGGCCGAGCAGTACTTC.

The chain has TRBV27 and TRBJ2-5, with TRBD2 matching 14 bases. The CDR3 totals 14 residues. Germline V gene data show CDR1 as MNHEY and CDR2 as SMNVEV (reference sequence). V lost 10 bases, J lost 8 bases, and 9 bases stayed unmatched. CDR3 loop: CATKSGLAGGTQYF. CDR3 bases: TGTGCCACGAAGAGTGGACTAGCGGGGGGAACCCAGTACTTC.

The chain links TRBV11-2 to TRBJ2-1, with TRBD2 matching over 8 bases. V lost 4 bases, J lost 9 bases, and 11 bases stayed unmatched. CDR1 SGHAT and CDR2 FQNNGV come from the germline V gene. The CDR3 loop spans 15 amino acids. The CDR3 here is CASSSPRGLVVEQFF. The CDR3 DNA reads TGTGCCAGCAGCTCCCCACGGGGACTAGTTGTTGAGCAGTTCTTC.

V gene TRBV27 combines with J gene TRBJ2-3; 8 nucleotides match TRBD1. V gave up 3 bases and J gave up 6 bases; unmatched junction bases: 11. This CDR3 contains 16 residues. Germline lookup yields CDR1 MNHEY and CDR2 SMNVEV (reference sequence). The CDR3 DNA reads as TGTGCCAGCAGTTTGTCTCGACAGGGGAGACTGGATACGCAGTATTTT. Translating it yields CASSLSRQGRLDTQYF.

V and J are TRBV3-1 (or the pseudogene TRBV3-2) and TRBJ1-6; 7 bases line up with TRBD1. Trimming at V came to 7 bases and at J to 7 bases, leaving 7 bases not matched to a gene. From germline, CDR1 is LGHDT and CDR2 YNNKEL (reference sequence). There are 14 residues in the CDR3. CDR3 residues: CASTKTGRNSPLHF. CDR3 coding DNA: TGTGCCAGCACCAAGACAGGGAGGAATTCACCCCTCCACTTT.